This T cell receptor beta chain comes out of a study of blood T cell repertoires in COVID-19. As for the study in general: The samples span acute and convalescent COVID-19 from the United States, Italy and Spain. The cDNA or gDNA used as material had been derived from T cells, B-cell-depleted T cells, or PBMCs.

Trimming cost V 2 bases and J 2 bases, with 12 bases left between them. The CDR3 length is 14 residues. Germline CDR1 is GTSNPN and CDR2 is SVGIG (reference sequence). Original processing notes: Quantification of nucleated cells was approximated via reference gene primer amplification. Sequenced by immunoSEQ multiplex PCR; TCRdb stores in-frame clones only, minus some. The V and J calls and the clone size are those of that table, but D and trimming were determined from the DNA. The sample yields 380,000 or so clones, roughly 90% seen once. This TCR was recovered from a middle-aged man with acute or convalescent COVID-19. V and J are TRBV30 and TRBJ1-2; TRBD1 is a possible D gene (5 bases). What was sequenced was peripheral blood. In nucleotides, the CDR3 is TGTGCCTGGAGTTTGTGGGGCGTAAACTATGGCTACACCTTC. Amino acid sequence: CAWSLWGVNYGYTF.